This TCR beta chain was captured by sequencing in a study of T cell responses to AZD1222 COVID-19 vaccine (dated by TCRdb to about 2021). With regard to the full study: AZD1222 recipients given second doses at about 4 weeks or at about 12 weeks were pooled, since spike-specific TCR depth and breadth were not found to differ between the two schedules. Trial participants were enrolled by age into subgroups of 18-55, 56-69 and 70-plus years, and 148, 28 and 57 TCR-sequenced participants, respectively, were included in these subgroups. A total of 233 trial participants underwent TCR sequencing, of whom approximately 200 had received two doses of AZD1222 and around 25 had received two doses of the MenACWY control vaccine.

The time point label for this specimen denotes: baseline before first vaccination. Vaccinee samples were obtained from the UK trials COV001 and COV002, which included a single-blind randomized controlled phase 2/3 trial of AZD1222 (ChAdOx1 nCoV-19) in healthy adults. Trial participant PBMC samples were collected at day 0 and day 28 after the second dose for TCRbeta chain sequencing. The CDR3 regions of human TCRbeta chains were analyzed by immunosequencing. The paper's processing steps were these. TCRs in the repertoires were matched against a reference library of SARS-CoV-2-specific TCRs that had been generated with the MIRA antigen-specificity platform. Breadth meant the fraction of unique TCRs that were SARS-CoV-2-associated, whereas depth meant the fraction of total T cells that were SARS-CoV-2-associated. Each spike-specific TCR was assigned to its reactive spike region and to a CD4 or CD8 class using the MIRA data. Log10-transformed breadth and depth values were compared by one-way ANOVA with Sidak's multiple comparisons tests. TCRdb holds this immuneACCESS table with in-frame rearrangements only. Some clones are missing; in checked studies, unresolved V genes explain under half, and the rest has no known cause. V, J and clone size derive from that table, while D and trimming were established from the DNA sequence. The sample data list 150,000 to 200,000 clones, and around 90% of these were observed just once. The ten biggest clones cover 5% to 7.5% of the sample.

On this clone itself: No cognate antigen has been identified for it. No base quality information exists; no much larger clone differs at one position.

Broad study findings and their caveats: In the small 56-69-year group, the increase in depth fell short of significance, most likely because of low power. Because no day 14 peak-response samples were available, the repertoires could be characterized only after the peak T cell response. After two AZD1222 doses, spike-specific TCR breadth and depth were significantly higher than at day 0 and than in MenACWY recipients. Participants were mostly white British, with more females than males. The authors suggested clonal diversity may have been underestimated. Conclusions about previously exposed vaccinees are limited because only a handful of AZD1222 recipients were SARS-CoV-2 seropositive at baseline. The whole spike protein was spanned by vaccine-associated CD4 TCRs, and dominant responses were seen in regions 160-218 and 743-854. Nearly half of unique spike-specific TCRs reportedly recognized epitopes outside regions mutated in the B.1.351 and B.1.1.7 variants.

Material: peripheral blood, obtained on day 0 of AZD1222 vaccination. This clonotype originated in an adult in good health.

The sequenced DNA: TGCAGCGTACGCCATTGGGCGGGACAAATGAATGAGCAGTTCTTC. Translated, this gives CSVRHWAGQMNEQFF. This receptor chain uses TRBV29-1 and TRBJ2-1, with the D gene possibly TRBD1 or TRBD2, each one fitting 6 bases. The junction shows trimming of 6 bases on V and 7 bases on J, plus 22 bases between the germline ends. Including cysteine and phenylalanine, the CDR3 has 15 amino acids. The DNA shown is the 45-base CDR3, in frame from base 1. CDR1 and CDR2 were assigned from the germline V gene as SQVTM and ANQGSEA.